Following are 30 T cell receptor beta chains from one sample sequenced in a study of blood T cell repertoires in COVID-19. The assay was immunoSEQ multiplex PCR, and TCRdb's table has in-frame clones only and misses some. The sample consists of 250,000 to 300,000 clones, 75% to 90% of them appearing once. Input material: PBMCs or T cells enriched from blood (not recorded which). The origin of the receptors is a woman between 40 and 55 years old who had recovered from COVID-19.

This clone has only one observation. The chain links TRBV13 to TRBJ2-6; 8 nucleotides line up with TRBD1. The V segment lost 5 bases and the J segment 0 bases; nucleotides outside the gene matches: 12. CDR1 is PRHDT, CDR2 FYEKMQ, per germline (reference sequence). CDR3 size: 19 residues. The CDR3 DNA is TGTGCCAGCAGCCGCCGCGGAGGACAGGGAAGCTCTGGGGCCAACGTCCTGACTTTC. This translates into CASSRRGGQGSSGANVLTF.

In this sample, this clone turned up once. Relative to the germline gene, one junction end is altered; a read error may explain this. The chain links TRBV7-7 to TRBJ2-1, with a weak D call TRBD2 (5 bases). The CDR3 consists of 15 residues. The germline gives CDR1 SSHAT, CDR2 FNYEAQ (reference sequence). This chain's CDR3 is CASSLSPISGYEQFF. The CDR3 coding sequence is TGTGCTAGCAGCCTCTCCCCGATAAGCGGTTATGAGCAGTTCTTC.

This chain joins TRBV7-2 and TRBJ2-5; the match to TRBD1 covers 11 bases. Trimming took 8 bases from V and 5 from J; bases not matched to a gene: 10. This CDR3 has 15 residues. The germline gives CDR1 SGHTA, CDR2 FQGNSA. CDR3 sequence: CASRYGTGGVETQYF. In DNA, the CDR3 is TGTGCCAGCCGATATGGGACAGGGGGGGTGGAGACCCAGTACTTC.

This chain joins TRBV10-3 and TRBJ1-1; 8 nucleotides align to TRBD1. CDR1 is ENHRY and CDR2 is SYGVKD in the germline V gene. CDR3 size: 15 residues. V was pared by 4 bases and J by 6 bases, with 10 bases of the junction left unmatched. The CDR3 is CAISGKDRGGSEAFF. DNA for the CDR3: TGTGCCATCAGTGGAAAAGACAGGGGAGGGTCTGAAGCTTTCTTT.

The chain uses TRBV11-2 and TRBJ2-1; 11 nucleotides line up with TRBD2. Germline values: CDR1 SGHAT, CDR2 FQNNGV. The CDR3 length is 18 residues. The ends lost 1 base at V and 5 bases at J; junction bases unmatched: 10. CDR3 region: CASSLAPPGTSGNNEQFF. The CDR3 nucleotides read TGTGCCAGCAGCTTAGCACCCCCCGGGACTAGCGGTAACAATGAGCAGTTCTTC. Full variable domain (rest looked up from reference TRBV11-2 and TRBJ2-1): EAGVAQSPRYKIIEKRQSVAFWCNPISGHATLYWYQQILGQGPKLLIQFQNNGVVDDSQLPKDRFSAERLKGVDSTLKIQPAKLEDSAVYLCASSLAPPGTSGNNEQFFGPGTRLTVL.

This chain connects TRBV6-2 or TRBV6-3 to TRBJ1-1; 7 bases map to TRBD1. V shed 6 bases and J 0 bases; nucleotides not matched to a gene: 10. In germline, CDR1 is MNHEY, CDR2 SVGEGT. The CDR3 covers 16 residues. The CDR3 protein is CASSDRAGTVNTEAFF. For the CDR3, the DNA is TGTGCCAGCAGCGATCGCGCCGGGACAGTGAACACTGAAGCTTTCTTT.

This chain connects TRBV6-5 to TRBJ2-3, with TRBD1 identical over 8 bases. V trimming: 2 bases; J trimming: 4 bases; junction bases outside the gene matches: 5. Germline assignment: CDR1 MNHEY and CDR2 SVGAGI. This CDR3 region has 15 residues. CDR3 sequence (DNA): TGTGCCAGCAGTTACAGCAGGGGGCGGTCAGATACGCAGTATTTT. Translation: CASSYSRGRSDTQYF.

The CDR3 spells CASSPGTAIYEQYF. CDR3 nucleotides: TGTGCCAGCAGCCCCGGGACAGCGATCTACGAGCAGTACTTC. V is TRBV27 and J is TRBJ2-7, with 7 bases aligning to TRBD1. The CDR3 is made up of 14 amino acids. V was pared by 6 bases and J by 3 bases, with 8 bases of the junction left unmatched. Germline-derived CDR1 and CDR2 are MNHEY and SMNVEV (reference sequence).

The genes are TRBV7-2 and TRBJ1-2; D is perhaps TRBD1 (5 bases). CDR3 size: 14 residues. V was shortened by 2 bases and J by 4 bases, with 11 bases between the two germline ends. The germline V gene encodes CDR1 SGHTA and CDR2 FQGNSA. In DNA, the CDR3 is TGTGCCAGCAGCTTAAGACGACAGCTCTATGGCTACACCTTC. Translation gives CASSLRRQLYGYTF.

The CDR3 protein is CASSQDRYREAFF. In nucleotides, the CDR3 is TGTGCCAGCAGCCAAGATCGCTACAGGGAGGCTTTCTTT. The chain uses TRBV14 and TRBJ1-1; TRBD1 is a possible D gene (6 bases). In germline, CDR1 is SGHDN, CDR2 FVKESK. The ends were cut back, 0 bases at V and 11 bases at J, with 13 bases in the middle. This CDR3 region has 13 residues.

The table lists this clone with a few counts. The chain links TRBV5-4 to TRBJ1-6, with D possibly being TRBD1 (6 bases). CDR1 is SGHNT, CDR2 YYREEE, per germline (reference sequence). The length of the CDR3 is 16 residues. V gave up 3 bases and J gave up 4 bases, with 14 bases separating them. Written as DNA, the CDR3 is TGTGCCAGCAGCTATCTACAGGGAAGTTATAATTCACCCCTCCACTTT. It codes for CASSYLQGSYNSPLHF.

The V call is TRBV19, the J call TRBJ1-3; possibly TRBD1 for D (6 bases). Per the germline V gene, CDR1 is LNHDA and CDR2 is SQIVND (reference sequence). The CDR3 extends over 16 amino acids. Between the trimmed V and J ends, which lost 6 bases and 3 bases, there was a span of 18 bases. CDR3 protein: CASSQPGVRIGNTIYF. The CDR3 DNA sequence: TGTGCCAGTAGCCAACCAGGGGTGCGGATTGGAAACACCATATATTTT.

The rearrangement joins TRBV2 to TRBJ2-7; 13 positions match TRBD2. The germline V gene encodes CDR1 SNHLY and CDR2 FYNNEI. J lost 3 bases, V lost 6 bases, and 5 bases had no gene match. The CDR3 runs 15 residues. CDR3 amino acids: CASRPGLAGDYEQYF. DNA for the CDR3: TGTGCCAGCAGGCCAGGACTAGCGGGGGACTACGAGCAGTACTTC. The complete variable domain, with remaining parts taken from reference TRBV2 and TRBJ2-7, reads EPEVTQTPSHQVTQMGQEVILRCVPISNHLYFYWYRQILGQKVEFLVSFYNNEISEKSEIFDDQFSVERPDGSNFTLKIRSTKLEDSAMYFCASRPGLAGDYEQYFGPGTRLTVT.

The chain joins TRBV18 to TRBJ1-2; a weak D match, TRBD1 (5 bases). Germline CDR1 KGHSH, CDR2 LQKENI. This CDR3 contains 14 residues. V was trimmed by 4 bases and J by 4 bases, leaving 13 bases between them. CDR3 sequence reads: CASSLTTDPYGYTF. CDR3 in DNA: TGTGCCAGCTCACTTACGACAGATCCCTATGGCTACACCTTC. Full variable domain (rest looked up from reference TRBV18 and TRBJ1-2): NAGVMQNPRHLVRRRGQEARLRCSPMKGHSHVYWYRQLPEEGLKFMVYLQKENIIDESGMPKERFSAEFPKEGPSILRIQQVVRGDSAAYFCASSLTTDPYGYTFGSGTRLTVV.

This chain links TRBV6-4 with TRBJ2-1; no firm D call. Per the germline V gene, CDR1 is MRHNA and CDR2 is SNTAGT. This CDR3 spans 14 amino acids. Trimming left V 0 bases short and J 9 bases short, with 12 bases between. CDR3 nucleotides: TGTGCCAGCAGTGACTCGATTTCAAGCCGTGAGCAGTTCTTC. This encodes CASSDSISSREQFF.

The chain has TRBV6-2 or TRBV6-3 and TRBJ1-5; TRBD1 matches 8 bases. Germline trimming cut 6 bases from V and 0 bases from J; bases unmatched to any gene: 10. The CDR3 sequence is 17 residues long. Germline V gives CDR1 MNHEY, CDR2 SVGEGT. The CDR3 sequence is CASSRKDRDYSNQPQHF. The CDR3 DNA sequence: TGTGCCAGCAGCCGAAAGGACAGGGACTATAGCAATCAGCCCCAGCATTTT.

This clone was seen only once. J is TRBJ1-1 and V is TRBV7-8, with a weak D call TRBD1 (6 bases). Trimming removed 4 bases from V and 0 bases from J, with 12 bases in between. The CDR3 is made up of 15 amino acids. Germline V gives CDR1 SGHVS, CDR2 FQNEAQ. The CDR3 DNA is TGTGCCAGCAGCTCATCGGACAGACTGAACACTGAAGCTTTCTTT. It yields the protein CASSSSDRLNTEAFF.

DNA of the CDR3: TGTGCCAGCAGCTGGCCTAGTAGCGGGGACAATGAGCAGTTCTTC. Its protein is CASSWPSSGDNEQFF. The chain couples TRBV11-2 to TRBJ2-1; TRBD2 matches 8 bases. In germline, CDR1 is SGHAT, CDR2 FQNNGV. V shed 4 bases, J shed 5 bases, and the junction held 7 bases outside the gene matches. The CDR3 length is 15 residues.

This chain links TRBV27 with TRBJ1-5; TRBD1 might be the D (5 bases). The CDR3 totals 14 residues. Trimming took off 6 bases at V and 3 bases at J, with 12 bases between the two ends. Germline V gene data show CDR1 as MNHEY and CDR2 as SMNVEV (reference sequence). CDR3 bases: TGTGCCAGCAGACCTCCAGGGTTCAATCAGCCCCAGCATTTT. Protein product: CASRPPGFNQPQHF.

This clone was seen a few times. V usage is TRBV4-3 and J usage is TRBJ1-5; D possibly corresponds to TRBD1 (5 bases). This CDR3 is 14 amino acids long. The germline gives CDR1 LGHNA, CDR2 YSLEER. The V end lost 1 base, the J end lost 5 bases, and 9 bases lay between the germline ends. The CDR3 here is CASSQGATDQPQHF. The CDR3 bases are TGCGCCAGCAGCCAAGGTGCGACAGATCAGCCCCAGCATTTT.

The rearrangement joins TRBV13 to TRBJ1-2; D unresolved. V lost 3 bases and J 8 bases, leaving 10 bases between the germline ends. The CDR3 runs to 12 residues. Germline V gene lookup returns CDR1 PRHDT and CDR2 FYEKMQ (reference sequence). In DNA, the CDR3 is TGTGCCAGCAGCTTCCGGACGGGGGGCTACACCTTC. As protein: CASSFRTGGYTF.

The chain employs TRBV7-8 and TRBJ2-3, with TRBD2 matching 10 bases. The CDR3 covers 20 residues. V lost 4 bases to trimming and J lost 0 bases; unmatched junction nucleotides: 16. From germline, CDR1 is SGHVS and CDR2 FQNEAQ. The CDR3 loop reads CASSSYLSASGGPSTDTQYF. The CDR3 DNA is TGTGCCAGCAGCTCCTACCTCTCCGCTAGCGGGGGACCTAGCACAGATACGCAGTATTTT.

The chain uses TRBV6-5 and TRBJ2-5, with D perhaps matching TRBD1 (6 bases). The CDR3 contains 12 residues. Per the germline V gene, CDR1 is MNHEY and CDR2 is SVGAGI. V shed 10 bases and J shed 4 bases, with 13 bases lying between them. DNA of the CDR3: TGTGCCACTGGACAGCAACTAGAGACCCAGTACTTC. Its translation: CATGQQLETQYF.

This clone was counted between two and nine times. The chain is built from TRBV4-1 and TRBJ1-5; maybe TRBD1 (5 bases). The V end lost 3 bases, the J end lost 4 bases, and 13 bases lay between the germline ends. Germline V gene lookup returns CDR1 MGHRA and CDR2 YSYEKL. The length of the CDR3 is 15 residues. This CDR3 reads CASSHAGTINQPQHF. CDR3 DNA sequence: TGCGCCAGCAGCCACGCCGGGACTATTAATCAGCCCCAGCATTTT.

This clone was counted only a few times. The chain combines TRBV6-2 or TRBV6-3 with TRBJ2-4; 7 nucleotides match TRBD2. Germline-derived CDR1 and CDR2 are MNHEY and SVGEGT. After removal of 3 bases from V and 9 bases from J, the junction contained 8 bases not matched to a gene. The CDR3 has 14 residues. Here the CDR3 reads CASSYRRETGIQYF. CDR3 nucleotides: TGTGCCAGCAGTTATAGGCGGGAGACCGGCATTCAGTACTTC.

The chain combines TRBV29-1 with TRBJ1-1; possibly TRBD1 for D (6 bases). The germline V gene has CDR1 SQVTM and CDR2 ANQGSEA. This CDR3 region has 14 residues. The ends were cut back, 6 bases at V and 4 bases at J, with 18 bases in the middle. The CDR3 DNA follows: TGCAGCGTCGTGAACACACAGGGTGTCACTGAAGCTTTCTTT. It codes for CSVVNTQGVTEAFF.

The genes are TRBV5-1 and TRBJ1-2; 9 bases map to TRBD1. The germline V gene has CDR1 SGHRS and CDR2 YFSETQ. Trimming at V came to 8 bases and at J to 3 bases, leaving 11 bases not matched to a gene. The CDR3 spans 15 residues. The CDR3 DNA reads TGCGCCAGTAATTGGGGGGACAGGGCCGACTATGGCTACACCTTC. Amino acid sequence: CASNWGDRADYGYTF.

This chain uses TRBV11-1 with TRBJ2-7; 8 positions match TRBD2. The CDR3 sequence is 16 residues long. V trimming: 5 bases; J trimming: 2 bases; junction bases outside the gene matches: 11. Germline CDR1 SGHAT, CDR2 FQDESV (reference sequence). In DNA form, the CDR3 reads TGTGCCAGCAGCCCGGGAGGGGCCCCTCTTGCCTACGAGCAGTACTTC. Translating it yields CASSPGGAPLAYEQYF.

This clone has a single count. Here the CDR3 reads CAWSFGDNQPQHF. The DNA for the CDR3 is TGTGCCTGGAGTTTCGGGGATAACCAGCCCCAGCATTTT. The V and J genes are TRBV30 and TRBJ1-5, with no clear D. The V gene's germline CDR1 is GTSNPN and CDR2 SVGIG (reference sequence). This CDR3 region has 13 residues. V was shortened by 2 bases and J by 7 bases, with 12 bases between the two germline ends.

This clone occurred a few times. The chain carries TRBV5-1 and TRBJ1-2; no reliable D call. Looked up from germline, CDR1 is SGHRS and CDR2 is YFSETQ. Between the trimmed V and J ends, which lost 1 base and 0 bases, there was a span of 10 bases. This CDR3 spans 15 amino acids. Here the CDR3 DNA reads TGCGCCAGCAGCTTGAACAGATCCCCTAACTATGGCTACACCTTC. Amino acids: CASSLNRSPNYGYTF.